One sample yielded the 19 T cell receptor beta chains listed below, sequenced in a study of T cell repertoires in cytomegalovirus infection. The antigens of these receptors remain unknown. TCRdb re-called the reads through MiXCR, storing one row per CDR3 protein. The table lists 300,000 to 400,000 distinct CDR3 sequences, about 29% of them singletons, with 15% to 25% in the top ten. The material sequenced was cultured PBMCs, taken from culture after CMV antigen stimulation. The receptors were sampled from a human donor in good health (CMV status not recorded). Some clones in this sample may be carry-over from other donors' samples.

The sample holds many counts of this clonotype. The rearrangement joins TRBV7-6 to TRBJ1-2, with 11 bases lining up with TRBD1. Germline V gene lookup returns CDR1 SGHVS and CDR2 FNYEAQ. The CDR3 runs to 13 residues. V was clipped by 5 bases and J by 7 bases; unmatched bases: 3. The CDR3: CASSPGQGVGYTF. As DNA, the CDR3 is TGTGCCAGCAGCCCGGGACAGGGGGTTGGCTACACCTTC. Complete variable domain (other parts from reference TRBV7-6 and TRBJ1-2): GAGVSQSPRYKVTKRGQDVALRCDPISGHVSLYWYRQALGQGPEFLTYFNYEAQQDKSGLPNDRFSAERPEGSISTLTIQRTEQRDSAMYRCASSPGQGVGYTFGSGTRLTVV.

As DNA, the CDR3 is TGTGCCAGCAGGCAAGAGGCGGGAGTGTCCGATGAGCAGTTCTTC. As protein: CASRQEAGVSDEQFF. The J gene is TRBJ2-1, the V gene TRBV12-3 or TRBV12-4; 7 nucleotides line up with TRBD2. The CDR3 has 15 residues. Unmatched junction bases numbered 13, after V lost 6 bases and J lost 8 bases.

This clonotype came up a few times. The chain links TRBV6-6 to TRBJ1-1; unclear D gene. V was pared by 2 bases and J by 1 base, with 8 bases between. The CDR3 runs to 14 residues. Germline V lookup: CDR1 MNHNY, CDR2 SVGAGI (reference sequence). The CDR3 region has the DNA TGTGCCAGCAGTTACGGCAGATCGAACACTGAAGCTTTCTTT. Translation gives CASSYGRSNTEAFF.

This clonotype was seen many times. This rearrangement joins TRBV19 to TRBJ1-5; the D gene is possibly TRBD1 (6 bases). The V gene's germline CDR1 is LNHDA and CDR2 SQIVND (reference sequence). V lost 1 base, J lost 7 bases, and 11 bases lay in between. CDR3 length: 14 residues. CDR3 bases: TGTGCCAGTAGTATAGGTACAGGGCGGCAGCCCCAGCATTTT. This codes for CASSIGTGRQPQHF.

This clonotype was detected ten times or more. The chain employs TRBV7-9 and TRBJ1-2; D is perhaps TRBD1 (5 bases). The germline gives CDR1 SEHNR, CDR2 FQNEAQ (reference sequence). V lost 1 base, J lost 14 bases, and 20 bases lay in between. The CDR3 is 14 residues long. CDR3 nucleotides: TGTGCCAGCAGCTTAGAGGGGTCACTCCCTGCTGAAACCTTC. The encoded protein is CASSLEGSLPAETF.

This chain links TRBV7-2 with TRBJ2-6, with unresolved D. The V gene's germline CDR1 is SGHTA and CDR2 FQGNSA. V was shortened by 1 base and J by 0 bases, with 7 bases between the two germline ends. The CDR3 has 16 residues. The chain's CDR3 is CASSLGTGSGANVLTF. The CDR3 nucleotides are TGTGCCAGCAGCTTAGGAACGGGCTCTGGGGCCAACGTCCTGACTTTC.

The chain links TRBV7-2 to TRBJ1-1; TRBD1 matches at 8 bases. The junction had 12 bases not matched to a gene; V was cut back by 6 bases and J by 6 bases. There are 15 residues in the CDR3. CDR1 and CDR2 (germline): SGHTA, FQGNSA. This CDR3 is CASSEKQGGWAEAFF. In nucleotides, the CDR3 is TGTGCCAGCAGTGAAAAACAGGGGGGGTGGGCTGAAGCTTTCTTT.

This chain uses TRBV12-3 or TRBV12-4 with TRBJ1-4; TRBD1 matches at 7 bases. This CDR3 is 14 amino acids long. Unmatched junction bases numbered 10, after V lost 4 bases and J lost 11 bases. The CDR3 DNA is TGTGCCAGCAGTTCCACGACAGGGATAGGGAAACTGTTTTTT. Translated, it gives CASSSTTGIGKLFF.

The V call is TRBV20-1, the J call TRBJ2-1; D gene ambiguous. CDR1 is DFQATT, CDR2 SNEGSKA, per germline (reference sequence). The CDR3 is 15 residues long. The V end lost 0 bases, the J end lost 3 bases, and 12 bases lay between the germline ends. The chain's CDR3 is CSARDTGFSYNEQFF. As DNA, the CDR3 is TGCAGTGCTAGAGATACCGGCTTCAGCTACAATGAGCAGTTCTTC.

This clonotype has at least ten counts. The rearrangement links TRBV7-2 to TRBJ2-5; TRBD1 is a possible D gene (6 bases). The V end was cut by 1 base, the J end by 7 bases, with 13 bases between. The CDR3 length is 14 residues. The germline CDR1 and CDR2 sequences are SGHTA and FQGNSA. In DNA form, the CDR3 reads TGTGCCAGCAGCTTAGATCGTCTAGGGGGGACCCAGTACTTC. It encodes CASSLDRLGGTQYF. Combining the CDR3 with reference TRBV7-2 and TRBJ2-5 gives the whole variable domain GAGVSQSPSNKVTEKGKDVELRCDPISGHTALYWYRQSLGQGLEFLIYFQGNSAPDKSGLPSDRFSAERTGGSVSTLTIQRTQQEDSAVYLCASSLDRLGGTQYFGPGTRLLVL.

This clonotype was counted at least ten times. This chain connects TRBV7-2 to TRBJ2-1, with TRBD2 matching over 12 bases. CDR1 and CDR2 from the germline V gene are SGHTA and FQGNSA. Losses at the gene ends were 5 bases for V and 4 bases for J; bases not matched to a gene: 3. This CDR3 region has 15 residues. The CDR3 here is CASSPGLAGYNEQFF. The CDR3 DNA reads TGTGCCAGCAGCCCAGGACTAGCGGGGTACAATGAGCAGTTCTTC.

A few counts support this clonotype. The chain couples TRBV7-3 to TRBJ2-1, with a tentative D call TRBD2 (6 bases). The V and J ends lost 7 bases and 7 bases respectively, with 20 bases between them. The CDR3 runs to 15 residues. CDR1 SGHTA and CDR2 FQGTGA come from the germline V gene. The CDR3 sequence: CASNPGRGVGNEQFF. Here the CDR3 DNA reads TGTGCCAGCAACCCCGGGCGGGGTGTGGGAAATGAGCAGTTCTTC.

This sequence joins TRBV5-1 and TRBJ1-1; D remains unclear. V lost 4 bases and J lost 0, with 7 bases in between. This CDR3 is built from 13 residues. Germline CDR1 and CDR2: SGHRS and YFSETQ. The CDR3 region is CASSRSVNTEAFF. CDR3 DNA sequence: TGCGCCAGCAGCAGGTCGGTGAACACTGAAGCTTTCTTT. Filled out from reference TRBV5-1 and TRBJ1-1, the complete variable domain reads KAGVTQTPRYLIKTRGQQVTLSCSPISGHRSVSWYQQTPGQGLQFLFEYFSETQRNKGNFPGRFSGRQFSNSRSEMNVSTLELGDSALYLCASSRSVNTEAFFGQGTRLTVV.

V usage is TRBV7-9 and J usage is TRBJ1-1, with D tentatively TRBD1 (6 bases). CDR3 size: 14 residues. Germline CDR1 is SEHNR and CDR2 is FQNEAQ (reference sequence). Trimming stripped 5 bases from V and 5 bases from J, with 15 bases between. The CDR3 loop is CASSRAAQGTEAFF. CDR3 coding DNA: TGTGCCAGCAGCCGGGCAGCCCAGGGGACTGAAGCTTTCTTT.

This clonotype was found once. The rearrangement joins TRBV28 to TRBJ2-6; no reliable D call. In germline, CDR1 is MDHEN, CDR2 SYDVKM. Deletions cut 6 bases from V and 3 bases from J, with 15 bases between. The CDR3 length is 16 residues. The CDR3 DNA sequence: TGTGCCAGCAGCCCCCTCGATGGGCTTGGGGCCAACGTCCTGACTTTC. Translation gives CASSPLDGLGANVLTF.

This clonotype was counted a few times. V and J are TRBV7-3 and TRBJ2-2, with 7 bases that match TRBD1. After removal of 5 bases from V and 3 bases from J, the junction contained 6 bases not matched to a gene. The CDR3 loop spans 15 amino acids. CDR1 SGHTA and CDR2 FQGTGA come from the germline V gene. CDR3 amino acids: CASSLRGLDTGELFF. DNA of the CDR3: TGTGCCAGCAGCCTAAGGGGGCTGGACACCGGGGAGCTGTTTTTT.

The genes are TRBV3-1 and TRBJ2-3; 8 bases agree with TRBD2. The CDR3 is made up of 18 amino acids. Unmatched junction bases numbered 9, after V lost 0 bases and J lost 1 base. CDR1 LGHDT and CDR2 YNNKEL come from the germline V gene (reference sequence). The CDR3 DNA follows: TGTGCCAGCAGCCAAGATCGATTGACTAGCGAGCGCACAGATACGCAGTATTTT. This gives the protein CASSQDRLTSERTDTQYF.

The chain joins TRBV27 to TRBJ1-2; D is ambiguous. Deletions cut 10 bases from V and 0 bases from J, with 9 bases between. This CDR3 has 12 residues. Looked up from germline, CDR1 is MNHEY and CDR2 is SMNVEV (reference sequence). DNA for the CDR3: TGTGCCACAGGACGGGCTAACTATGGCTACACCTTC. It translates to CATGRANYGYTF.

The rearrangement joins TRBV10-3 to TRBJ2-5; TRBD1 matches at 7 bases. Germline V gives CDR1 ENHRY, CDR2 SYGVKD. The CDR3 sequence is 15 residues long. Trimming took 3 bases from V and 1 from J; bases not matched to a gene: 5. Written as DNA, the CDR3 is TGTGCCATCAGTGAACGACAGGGATCCCAAGAGACCCAGTACTTC. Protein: CAISERQGSQETQYF.